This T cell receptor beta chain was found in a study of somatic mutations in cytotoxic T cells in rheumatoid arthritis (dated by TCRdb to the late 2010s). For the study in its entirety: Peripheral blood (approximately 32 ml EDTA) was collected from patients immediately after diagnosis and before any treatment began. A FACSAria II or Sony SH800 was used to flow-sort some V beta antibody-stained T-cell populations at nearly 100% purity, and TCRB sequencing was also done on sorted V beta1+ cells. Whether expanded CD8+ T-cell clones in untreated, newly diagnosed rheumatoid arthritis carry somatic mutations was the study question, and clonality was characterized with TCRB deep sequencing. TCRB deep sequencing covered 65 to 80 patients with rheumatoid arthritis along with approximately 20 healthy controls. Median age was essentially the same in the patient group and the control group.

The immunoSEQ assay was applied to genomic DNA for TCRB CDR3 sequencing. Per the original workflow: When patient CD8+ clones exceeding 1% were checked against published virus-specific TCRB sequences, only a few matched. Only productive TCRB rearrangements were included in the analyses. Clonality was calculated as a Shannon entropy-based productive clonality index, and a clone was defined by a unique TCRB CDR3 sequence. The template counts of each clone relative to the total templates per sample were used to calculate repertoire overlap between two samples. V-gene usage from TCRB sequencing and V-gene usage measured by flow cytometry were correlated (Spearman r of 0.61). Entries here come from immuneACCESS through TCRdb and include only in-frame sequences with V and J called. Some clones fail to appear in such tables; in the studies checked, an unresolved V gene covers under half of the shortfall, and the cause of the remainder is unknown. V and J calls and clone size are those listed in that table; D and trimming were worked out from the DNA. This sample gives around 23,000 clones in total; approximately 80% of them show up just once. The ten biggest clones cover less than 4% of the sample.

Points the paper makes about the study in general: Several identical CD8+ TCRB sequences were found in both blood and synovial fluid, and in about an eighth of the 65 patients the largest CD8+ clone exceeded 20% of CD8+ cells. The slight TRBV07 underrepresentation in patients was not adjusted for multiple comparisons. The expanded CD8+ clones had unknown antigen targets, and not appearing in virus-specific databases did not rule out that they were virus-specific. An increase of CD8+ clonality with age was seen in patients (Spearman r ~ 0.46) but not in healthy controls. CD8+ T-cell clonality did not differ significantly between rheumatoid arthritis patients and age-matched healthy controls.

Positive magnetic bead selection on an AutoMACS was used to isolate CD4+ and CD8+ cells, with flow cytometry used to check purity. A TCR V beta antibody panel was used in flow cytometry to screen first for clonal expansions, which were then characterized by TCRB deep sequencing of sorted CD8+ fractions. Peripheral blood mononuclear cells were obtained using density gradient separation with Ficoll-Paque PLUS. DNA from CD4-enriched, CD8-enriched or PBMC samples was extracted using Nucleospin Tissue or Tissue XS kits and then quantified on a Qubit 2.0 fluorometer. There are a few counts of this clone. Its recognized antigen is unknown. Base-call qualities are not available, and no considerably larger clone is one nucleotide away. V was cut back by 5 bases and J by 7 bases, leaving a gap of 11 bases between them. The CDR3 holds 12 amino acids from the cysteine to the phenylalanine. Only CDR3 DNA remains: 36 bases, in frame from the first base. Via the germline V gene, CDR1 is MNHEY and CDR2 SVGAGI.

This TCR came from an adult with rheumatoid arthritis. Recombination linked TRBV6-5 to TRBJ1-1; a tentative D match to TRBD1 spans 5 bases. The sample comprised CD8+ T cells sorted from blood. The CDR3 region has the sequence CASSPTGYEAFF. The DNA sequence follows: TGTGCCAGCAGTCCCACAGGATATGAAGCTTTCTTT.